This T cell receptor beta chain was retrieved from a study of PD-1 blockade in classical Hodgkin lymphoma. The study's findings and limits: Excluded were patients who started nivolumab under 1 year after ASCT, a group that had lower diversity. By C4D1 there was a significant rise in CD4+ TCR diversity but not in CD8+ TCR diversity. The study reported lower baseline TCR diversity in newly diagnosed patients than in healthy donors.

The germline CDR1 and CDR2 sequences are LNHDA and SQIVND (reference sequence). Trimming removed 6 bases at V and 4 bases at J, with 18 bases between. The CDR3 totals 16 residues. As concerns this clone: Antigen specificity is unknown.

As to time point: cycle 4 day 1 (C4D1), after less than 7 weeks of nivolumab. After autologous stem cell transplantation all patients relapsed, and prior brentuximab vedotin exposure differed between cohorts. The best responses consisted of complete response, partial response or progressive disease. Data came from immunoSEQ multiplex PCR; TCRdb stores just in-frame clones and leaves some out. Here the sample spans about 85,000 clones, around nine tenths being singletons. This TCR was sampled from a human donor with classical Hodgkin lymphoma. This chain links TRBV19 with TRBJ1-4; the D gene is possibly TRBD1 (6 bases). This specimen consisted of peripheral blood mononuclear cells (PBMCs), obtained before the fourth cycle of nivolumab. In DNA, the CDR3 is TGTGCCAGTAGCGTTGACCGCGGGACACTTAATGAAAAACTGTTTTTT. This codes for CASSVDRGTLNEKLFF.